The T cell receptor beta chain described here comes from a study of blood T cell repertoires in COVID-19. Trimming left V 4 bases short and J 1 base short, with 22 bases between. Germline lookup yields CDR1 SGHDN and CDR2 FVKESK. The CDR3 spans 18 residues. Participants were aged about 18 to 100 years from approximately 23 US areas. Some clones are missing from TCRdb's copy, which holds only in-frame ones; the method was immunoSEQ multiplex PCR. The sample has about 410,000 clones, around nine tenths seen once; the top ten hold about 1.7%. The rearrangement joins TRBV14 to TRBJ1-2; a weak D match, TRBD1 (5 bases). Sequencing was carried out using PBMCs or T cells enriched from blood (not recorded which). This TCR derives from a woman aged 25 to 45 who had recovered from COVID-19. The CDR3 sequence: CASSRVKNRQRDNYGYTF. CDR3 bases: TGTGCCAGCAGCCGAGTAAAAAATAGACAGAGAGATAACTATGGCTACACCTTC.